Below are 11 T cell receptor beta chains sequenced from a single sample in a study of blood T cell repertoires in COVID-19. TCRdb keeps only in-frame clones here, not all; method: immunoSEQ multiplex PCR. The table has about 98,000 clones, about 80% seen once; the top ten hold roughly 11%. Sequencing was carried out using peripheral blood. The receptors originated from a man between 70 and 80 years old with active or convalescent COVID-19.

CDR3 residues: CASSLLGGGYTF. Written as DNA, the CDR3 is TGTGCCAGCAGTTTATTAGGAGGGGGCTACACCTTC. The chain employs TRBV12-3 or TRBV12-4 and TRBJ1-2; D gene ambiguous. Trimming pared 2 bases from V and 8 bases from J, leaving 9 bases between. CDR3 length: 12 amino acids.

This clone was observed a handful of times. The chain links TRBV11-2 to TRBJ1-3, with D unclear. V gave up 4 bases and J gave up 0 bases, with 10 bases separating them. The CDR3 extends over 15 amino acids. The germline V gene encodes CDR1 SGHAT and CDR2 FQNNGV. The CDR3 loop is CASSSIHYSGNTIYF. The CDR3 DNA reads as TGTGCCAGCAGCTCCATACACTACTCTGGAAACACCATATATTTT. The full variable domain, rest sourced from reference TRBV11-2 and TRBJ1-3, is EAGVAQSPRYKIIEKRQSVAFWCNPISGHATLYWYQQILGQGPKLLIQFQNNGVVDDSQLPKDRFSAERLKGVDSTLKIQPAKLEDSAVYLCASSSIHYSGNTIYFGEGSWLTVV.

This chain joins TRBV5-5 and TRBJ1-2; weak D call: TRBD1 (5 bases). Germline CDR1 is SGHKS and CDR2 is YYEKEE (reference sequence). The CDR3 has 15 amino acids. V was trimmed by 4 bases and J by 8 bases, leaving 21 bases between them. This CDR3 reads CASSVGAGSVRGYTF. The CDR3 DNA follows: TGTGCCAGCAGCGTTGGGGCAGGATCTGTCCGGGGCTACACCTTC.

This clone was detected a few times. The chain carries TRBV6-1 and TRBJ1-4; D is undetermined. The CDR3 is 15 amino acids. CDR1 and CDR2 from the germline V gene are MNHNS and SASEGT. V was trimmed by 3 bases and J by 4 bases, leaving 12 bases between them. DNA of the CDR3: TGTGCCAGCAGTGACCCGCTTCGGGGTAATGAAAAACTGTTTTTT. Translation: CASSDPLRGNEKLFF.

J is TRBJ1-2 and V is TRBV12-3 or TRBV12-4, with D possibly matching TRBD1 (5 bases). This CDR3 has 13 residues. The V and J ends lost 2 bases and 8 bases respectively, with 12 bases between them. CDR3 loop: CASSLRAGRGYTF. The CDR3 DNA reads TGTGCCAGCAGTTTAAGGGCAGGGAGGGGCTACACCTTC.

The chain has TRBV10-2 and TRBJ2-7; tentative D call: TRBD2 (6 bases). Germline V gene lookup returns CDR1 WSHSY and CDR2 SAAADI. CDR3 length: 12 amino acids. Trimming left V 2 bases short and J 7 bases short, with 9 bases between. CDR3 region: CASSEAGKEQYF. The CDR3 DNA reads as TGCGCCAGCAGTGAGGCGGGAAAGGAGCAGTACTTC.

The rearrangement uses TRBV19 and TRBJ1-1; 9 bases are shared with TRBD1. V dropped 4 bases and J dropped 6; count of bases not matched to a gene: 12. Germline CDR1 is LNHDA and CDR2 is SQIVND (reference sequence). The CDR3 is 16 residues long. CDR3 sequence reads: CASSKGQGWGRAEAFF. CDR3 bases: TGTGCCAGTAGTAAGGGACAGGGATGGGGTCGTGCTGAAGCTTTCTTT.

The chain uses TRBV5-1 and TRBJ2-3; maybe TRBD1 (7 bases). Germline CDR1 is SGHRS and CDR2 is YFSETQ. This CDR3 has 16 amino acids. V gave up 4 bases and J gave up 2 bases, with 17 bases separating them. The CDR3 DNA reads TGCGCCAGCAGCCCAGGCGGAGGGGGCTACACAGATACGCAGTATTTT. Encoded protein: CASSPGGGGYTDTQYF. The full variable domain, completed using reference TRBV5-1 and TRBJ2-3, is KAGVTQTPRYLIKTRGQQVTLSCSPISGHRSVSWYQQTPGQGLQFLFEYFSETQRNKGNFPGRFSGRQFSNSRSEMNVSTLELGDSALYLCASSPGGGGYTDTQYFGPGTRLTVL.

V usage is TRBV5-6 and J usage is TRBJ1-5; D gene uncertain. The CDR3 covers 13 residues. Germline V gene sequence: CDR1 SGHDT, CDR2 YYEEEE. Trimming took 0 bases from V and 9 from J, leaving 10 bases between them. The CDR3 bases are TGTGCCAGCAGCTTGGCCCCCCGGGGGCCCCAGCATTTT. Amino acids: CASSLAPRGPQHF.

The chain combines TRBV9 with TRBJ2-5, with 7 bases fitting TRBD2. Unmatched junction bases numbered 11, after V lost 4 bases and J lost 2 bases. The CDR3 has 16 amino acids. Per germline, CDR1 SGDLS and CDR2 YYNGEE. The CDR3 DNA reads TGTGCCAGCAGCCCCGTGGGGGGGGTTTCACAAGAGACCCAGTACTTC. Protein product: CASSPVGGVSQETQYF.

This chain uses TRBV7-2 with TRBJ1-5, with D unclear. V was cut by 5 bases and J by 1 base, with 15 bases left in between. This CDR3 contains 16 residues. In germline, CDR1 is SGHTA, CDR2 FQGNSA. The CDR3 spells CASSRDAPTSNQPQHF. In DNA form, the CDR3 reads TGTGCCAGCAGCCGGGATGCACCGACGAGCAATCAGCCCCAGCATTTT.